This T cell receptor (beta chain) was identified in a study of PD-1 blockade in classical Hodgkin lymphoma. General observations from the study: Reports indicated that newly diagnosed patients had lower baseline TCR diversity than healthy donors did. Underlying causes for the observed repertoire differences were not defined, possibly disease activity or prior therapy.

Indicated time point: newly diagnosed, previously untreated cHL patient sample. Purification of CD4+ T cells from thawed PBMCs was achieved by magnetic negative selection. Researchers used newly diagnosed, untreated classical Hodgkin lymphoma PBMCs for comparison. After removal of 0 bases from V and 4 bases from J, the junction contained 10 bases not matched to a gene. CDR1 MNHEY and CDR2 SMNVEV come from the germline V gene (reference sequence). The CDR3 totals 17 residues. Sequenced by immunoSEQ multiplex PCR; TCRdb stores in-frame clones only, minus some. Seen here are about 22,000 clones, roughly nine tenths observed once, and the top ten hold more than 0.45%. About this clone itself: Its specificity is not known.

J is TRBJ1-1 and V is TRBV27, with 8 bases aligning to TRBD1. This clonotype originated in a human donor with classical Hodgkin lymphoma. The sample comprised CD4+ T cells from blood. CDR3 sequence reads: CASSLSGRTGSGTEAFF. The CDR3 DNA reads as TGTGCCAGCAGTTTATCCGGAAGGACAGGGTCGGGCACTGAAGCTTTCTTT.